These 4 T cell receptor beta chains share one sample of origin, sequenced in a study of radiation and T cells in renal cell carcinoma (TCRdb year 2020). The sample's time point label, decoded: blood 2 weeks post-SBRT. The treatment or condition label, as the study defines it: 15 Gy SBRT to primary tumor, nephrectomy 4 weeks later. Libraries came from the immunoSEQ multiplex PCR assay. Not all clones reach the TCRdb copy of this immuneACCESS table, which keeps in-frame sequences only. Checked studies attribute under half of the gap to unresolved V genes and leave the rest unexplained. For this sample there are roughly 78,000 clones; over 80% appear just once. In total, the top ten clones hold nearly 6% of the sample. Sequenced here: blood, sampled from a patient whose treatment included radiotherapy and nephrectomy. These receptors were obtained from a man aged 55 to 69 with renal cell carcinoma.

The sample holds one count of this clone. The gene calls are TRBV14 and TRBJ2-3; D possibly matches TRBD1 or TRBD2 (6 bases each). The CDR3 sequence is 16 residues long. In germline, CDR1 is SGHDN, CDR2 FVKESK. Trimming left V 2 bases short and J 0 bases short, with 12 bases between. CDR3: CASSQLTGRSTDTQYF. CDR3 nucleotide sequence: TGTGCCAGCAGCCAACTCACAGGGAGGAGCACAGATACGCAGTATTTT.

The chain carries TRBV28 and TRBJ1-5; 7 positions match TRBD1. V lost 7 bases to trimming and J lost 2 bases; unmatched junction nucleotides: 5. Germline V CDR1 and CDR2: MDHEN, SYDVKM. The CDR3 totals 14 residues. This chain's CDR3 is CASNLGQGNQPQHF. The CDR3 nucleotides are TGTGCCAGCAATCTTGGACAGGGCAATCAGCCCCAGCATTTT.

V gene TRBV11-2 combines with J gene TRBJ1-1, with D unclear. CDR1 SGHAT and CDR2 FQNNGV come from the germline V gene. V was shortened by 2 bases and J by 1 base, with 17 bases between the two germline ends. The CDR3 runs 17 residues. CDR3 DNA sequence: TGTGCCAGCAGCTTAAGAGCCGCGGTCGGAACGAACACTGAAGCTTTCTTT. Amino acid sequence: CASSLRAAVGTNTEAFF.

The rearrangement links TRBV6-1 to TRBJ2-1; 7 positions match TRBD2. The ends lost 8 bases at V and 6 bases at J; junction bases unmatched: 7. Germline loops: CDR1 MNHNS, CDR2 SASEGT. The CDR3 extends over 13 amino acids. CDR3 DNA sequence: TGTGCCAGCTGGAGGCGGGAGTTCAATGAGCAGTTCTTC. It translates to CASWRREFNEQFF.